This T cell receptor (beta chain) was sequenced for a study of cytomegalovirus exposure and HLA in healthy donors (dated by TCRdb to 2016 to 2017). Regarding the complete study: In an earlier analysis of roughly 590 of the donors, 276 Gb of sequence data and 90 million to 120 million unique TCR beta sequences from about 190 million T cells were reported. HLA typing covered class I and class II loci at four-digit resolution. The aim of the study was to test whether cataloging public T cell receptors could identify signatures of past pathogen exposure. Donor age, sex, ethnicity and CMV serostatus were compiled alongside the repertoire data. All discovery cohort repertoires had been generated using a single sequencing platform. To predict cytomegalovirus infection status, the study brought together high-throughput TCR immunosequencing, statistical association of individual TCRs with disease status, and machine learning. Along with the roughly 670-subject first cohort, a separate validation cohort of over a hundred different subjects was used. Typing coverage differed by locus: A, B, C, DRB1 and DQB1 were typed in about 629-630 donors, DQA1 in 522, DPA1 in 600 to 610, and DPB1 in about 450. In a later genetic analysis, genome-wide SNP genotypes for about three fifths of the roughly 670 donors were used, and that subset was treated as a discovery cohort. The T cell repertoires of roughly 660 subjects were profiled by immunosequencing and related to cytomegalovirus serostatus. About 280 gigabases of sequencing data and around 85 million unique TCR sequences made up an early release that covered about 640 HLA-typed donors. Across approximately 400 genotyped donors of the cohort, an average of about 240,000 unique TCR beta nucleotide sequences per donor were sequenced, and 15% to 20% of those sequences were non-productive. About 5 DR-DQ haplotypes were handled as single units for association and clustering, since linkage in the cohort was strong. Rather than drawing on any new phenotypic data, the later analysis identified candidate immune exposures from TCR beta sequences and the way those sequences occurred across donors. Of the approximately 400 genotyped donors, around 81% fell in the genetic ancestry cluster associated with self-reported Caucasian donors. An earlier analysis of roughly 600 of the donors used high-throughput TCR beta sequencing to judge whether each TCR beta V gene segment behaved as functional or pseudogenic. To study patterns of TCR occurrence, a later analysis re-analyzed previously published TCR beta repertoires from more than 550 donors and added high-resolution HLA genotyping.

The investigation overall reported the following: A further reported finding was that TCR beta sequences accurately predicted the HLA-A and HLA-B alleles for most subjects in the first cohort. In a later analysis, HLA-associated TCR beta chains showed more clonal expansion and lower generation probabilities than non-associated chains that were equally common. Because counts were too low, fewer than 20 rarely observed V segments, including chromosome 9 orphons, were excluded from the earlier analysis of 587 of the donors. A cluster of highly shared sequence variants was judged likely to represent a technical artifact of the sequencing pipeline. According to a later analysis, most CMV-associated TCR beta chains appeared to be HLA-restricted, and the HLA associations seemed to be driven largely by CMV exposure. In a later genetic analysis, a missense DCLRE1C variant was associated with V-gene and J-gene trimming of TCR beta chains, and the association was replicated in an independent cohort. In the study, some 180 TCR beta chains were listed as associated with cytomegalovirus. In a later genetic analysis, fewer N-insertions in productive TCRs were reported among donors in an Asian-associated ancestry cluster than the roughly 700-donor mean. Presence/absence analyses assumed roughly uniform sequencing depth across donors, an assumption that may not hold. In vitro tests confirmed that three of the cytomegalovirus-associated TCR beta chains recognize cytomegalovirus antigens. Some IMGT-functional V segments, including TRBV6-2 and TRBV6-3, could not be told apart with the 87-base-pair reads, so those segments were excluded. Most TCR sequences were observed very rarely across donors, whereas some public TCRs were present in many individuals. When HLA alleles, especially DR and DQ, strongly co-occurred, attributing TCR associations to individual alleles was difficult. It was suggested by the authors that the approach could potentially be generalized to other disease states and immunological phenotypes. In a later analysis, TCR association rates were found to vary across HLA loci, with the most associated TCRs seen for DRB1 alleles and the fewest for HLA-C alleles. In a later analysis, several top co-occurrence clusters were reported to appear linked to parvovirus B19, influenza, CMV and Epstein-Barr virus. Linkage disequilibrium might explain the correlated functional status among segregating V segments, but an unknown experimental factor could not be excluded. At a false discovery rate of 0.05, a later analysis linked under 20,000 TCR beta sequences to specific HLA alleles. The only immune exposure information available for the cohort was CMV serostatus. HLA typing was unavailable for some donors at each locus, so association tests used only the typed subset. In this cohort, only TCR beta chains were sequenced, and detectable features were limited by the absence of alpha or paired-chain data. In an earlier analysis of 500 to 650 of the donors, most TCR beta V segments appeared in productive rearrangements about 90% or about 30% of the time, broadly matching IMGT annotations. Cytomegalovirus status was reported to be diagnosed by the classifier with high specificity and sensitivity in both the original and validation cohorts.

Concerning this clone itself: Which antigen it targets is not known. No much larger clonotype is one base removed from it; base qualities were not supplied.

Per the germline V gene (reference sequence), SGHNT is the CDR1 and YYREEE is the CDR2. From the cysteine up to the phenylalanine, the CDR3 has a length of 18 residues. Solely the CDR3 DNA is kept, with 54 bases framed from the first base. V ends up 4 bases short and J 0 bases short, with an unmatched junction base count of 11. Library generation was performed with the immunoSEQ multiplex PCR assay. For the multiplex PCR, a mixture combining 60 forward primers for TCR Vbeta segments and 13 reverse primers for TCR Jbeta segments was used. A multiplex PCR assay on genomic DNA amplified the CDR3 region of rearranged TCR beta genes. On the Illumina HiSeq System, the amplified TCR beta libraries were sequenced as 87-base-pair reads. Regarding the original processing steps: A later analysis counted 65 million to 90 million unique TCR beta chains across the 690 or so repertoires, and about 10 million of these chains were shared by at least two donors. Raw reads were error-corrected and collapsed into unique sequences by a nearest-neighbor algorithm in which closely related sequences were merged to remove PCR and sequencing errors. CDR3 sequences were aligned to IMGT reference sequences to assign V, D and J gene segments. For a sequence to be retained, a match of at least six nucleotides to both a V gene segment and a J gene segment was required. A rearrangement was called productive if the CDR3 had no stop codons and remained in frame with V and J, and every other rearrangement was called non-productive. Following IMGT convention, CDR3 was defined as the stretch from the second conserved V-encoded cysteine to the conserved J-encoded phenylalanine. Sequences without an unambiguous match to a single V gene segment were excluded from the earlier analysis of 450 to 750 of the donors. In an earlier analysis of 450 to 750 of the donors, a V segment was called functional when productive rearrangements were above 56.7%, and segregating when the standard deviation between donors exceeded 5%. To diagnose cytomegalovirus status from the catalog of TCR beta chain sequences, a statistical classification framework was built. In a later analysis, V and J genes were assigned by comparing TCR nucleotide sequences against IMGT/GENE-DB human TR gene sequences. The TCRdist pipeline was used in a later analysis to assign CDR3 sequences and most-parsimonious VDJ recombination scenarios. In a later analysis, every TCR beta chain was defined by the combination of its CDR3 amino acid sequence and its V-gene family, and reads without a unique V-gene family were dropped. In a later analysis, approximately 640 highly shared, low-generation-probability nucleotide sequences were removed to address suspected cross-contamination and a sequencing artifact. For each public chain, a later analysis derived a clonal expansion index from normalized ranks of inferred template counts within each repertoire. In a later analysis, generation probabilities were computed using a VDJ recombination model fitted to out-of-frame rearrangements, and the results were checked against IGoR. In a later analysis, TCR-TCR, TCR-HLA and TCR-CMV co-occurrence was scored with hypergeometric tests, and a repertoire-size bias correction was applied to TCR pairs. To estimate false discovery rates, a later analysis permuted the HLA or CMV assignments 20 times. In a later analysis, co-occurring TCRs were grouped using DBSCAN, and TCRdist sequence similarity was added for clustering within HLA-allele-positive subsets. For co-occurrence clustering, repertoires with fewer than 30,000 or more than 120,000 public chains were excluded, along with several repertoires with anomalous nucleotide sharing. This immuneACCESS table, as held by TCRdb, lists in-frame sequences with V and J called but not all clones. Of the missing ones, under half trace to an unresolved V gene in checked studies; the others have no known cause. The DNA gave D and trimming, while V, J and clone size come from that table. The sample yields approximately 93,000 clones; 79% were counted once. The ten largest clonotypes hold 2.5% to 3.5% of the sample.

The cohort comprised some 680 healthy bone marrow donors. Cohort members were all nominally healthy when sampled, although unrecorded immune exposures were likely present. The donor tested CMV seropositive and was one of the 289 seropositive cohort members. Each donor provided a peripheral blood sample, and peripheral blood mononuclear cells were used for TCR beta sequencing. The Qiagen DNeasy Blood Extraction Kit was used to extract genomic DNA from the blood cell samples. The material sequenced was PBMCs. The receptor comes from a male donor in good health and CMV-seropositive. The receptor chain draws on TRBV5-4 and TRBJ2-7, with 12 central nucleotides matching TRBD2. The bases read TGTGCCAGCAGCCCCCGACTAGCGGGGGCGCCGGGCTCCTACGAGCAGTACTTC. This encodes CASSPRLAGAPGSYEQYF. The reference TRBV5-4 and TRBJ2-7 proteins fill in what lies around the CDR3, so the full variable domain reads ETGVTQSPTHLIKTRGQQVTLRCSSQSGHNTVSWYQQALGQGPQFIFQYYREEENGRGNFPPRFSGLQFPNYSSELNVNALELDDSALYLCASSPRLAGAPGSYEQYFGPGTRLTVT.